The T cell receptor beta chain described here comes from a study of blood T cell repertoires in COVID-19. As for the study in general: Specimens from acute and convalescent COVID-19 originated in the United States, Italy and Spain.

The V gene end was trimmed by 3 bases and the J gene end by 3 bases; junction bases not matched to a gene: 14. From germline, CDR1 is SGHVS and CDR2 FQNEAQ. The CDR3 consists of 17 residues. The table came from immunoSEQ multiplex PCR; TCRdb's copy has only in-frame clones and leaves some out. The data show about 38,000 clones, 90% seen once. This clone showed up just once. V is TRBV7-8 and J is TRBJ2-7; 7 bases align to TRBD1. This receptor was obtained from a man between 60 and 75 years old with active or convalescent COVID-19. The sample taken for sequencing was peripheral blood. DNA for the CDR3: TGTGCCAGCAGCTTCTGGGACAGTGCGATGAATAGCTACGAGCAGTACTTC. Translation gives CASSFWDSAMNSYEQYF.